This T cell receptor beta chain was obtained from a study of T cells of healthy individuals (dated by TCRdb to 2016 to 2018). The sample holds a few counts of this clonotype. Its cognate antigen has yet to be identified. Per-base qualities were not stored, and no clone one base away is much larger. From the cysteine up to the phenylalanine, the CDR3 has a length of 13 residues. Only the CDR3 portion is preserved as DNA: 39 bases, with reading frame beginning at the first base. V trim: 4 bases; J trim: 1 base; unmatched bases: 2. Reading the germline V gene gives CDR1 SQVTM and CDR2 ANQGSEA. The receptor library was made with 5' RACE. The data were produced on an Illumina MiSeq. TCRdb's own reprocessing of the public reads used fastp at Q25 and MiXCR and kept productive beta chains. Duplicate CDR3 protein sequences are folded into a single record with the most common DNA and genes. The sample table lists about 96,000 distinct CDR3 sequences, 17% of them with a count of one. The ten largest clones add up to over 5% of the sample.

This sequence uses TRBV29-1 and TRBJ2-7, with 9 bases aligning to TRBD1. This clonotype was obtained from a human donor in good health. The CDR3 has the sequence CSVVGQGSYEQYF. At the DNA level, the sequence is TGCAGCGTTGTCGGACAGGGGTCCTACGAGCAGTACTTC.